This T cell receptor beta chain was retrieved from a study of T cells in localized non-small cell lung cancer. Study-level results: Heterogeneity is still possible, as just one tumor region was sequenced. T cell clonality was highest in uninvolved adjacent lung, above tumor. Median detection of top 100 tumor clones in adjacent lung was 57 clones. Increased T cell density in blood showed an association with longer overall survival.

Only in-frame clones appear in the TCRdb table, and some are missing; sequencing was by immunoSEQ multiplex PCR. Of some 1,500 clones listed, around 25% are singletons. The V and J ends lost 5 bases and 2 bases, in that order; junction bases with no gene match: 8. Germline CDR1 SGHDN, CDR2 FVKESK. The CDR3 totals 16 residues. This clone is categorized as large. Its antigen is undetermined. The sample consisted of lung tumor tissue, taken before any cancer treatment. J is TRBJ2-5 and V is TRBV14; 10 bases agree with TRBD2. The TCR comes from a woman aged 35 to 70 with stage III lung adenocarcinoma. DNA for the CDR3: TGTGCCAGCAGCTTCTGGACTAGCGGTAAACAAGAGACCCAGTACTTC. It is translated as CASSFWTSGKQETQYF.